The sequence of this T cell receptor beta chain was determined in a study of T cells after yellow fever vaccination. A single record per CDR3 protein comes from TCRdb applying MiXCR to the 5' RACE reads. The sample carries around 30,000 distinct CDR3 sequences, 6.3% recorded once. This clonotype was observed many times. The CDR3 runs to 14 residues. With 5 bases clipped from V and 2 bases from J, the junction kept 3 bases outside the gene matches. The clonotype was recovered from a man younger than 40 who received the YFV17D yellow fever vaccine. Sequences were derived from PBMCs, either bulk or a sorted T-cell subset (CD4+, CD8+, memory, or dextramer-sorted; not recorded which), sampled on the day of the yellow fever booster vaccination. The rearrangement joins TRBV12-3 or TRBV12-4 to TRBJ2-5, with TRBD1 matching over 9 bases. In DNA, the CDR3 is TGTGCCAGCAGTACAGGGGGCGGACAAGAGACCCAGTACTTC. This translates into CASSTGGGQETQYF.